This T cell receptor (beta chain) appears in the sequencing data of a study of a mutant IDH1 vaccine in newly diagnosed glioma. Profiling relied on immunoSEQ multiplex PCR, and the TCRdb table lists in-frame clones only, not all of them. The data show some 70,000 clones, approximately 88% seen once. As regards this clone: Its cognate antigen is unknown.

Documented time point: week 35, safety follow-up. All doses held 300 ug of mutant IDH1 20-mer peptide, with topical imiquimod. The receptor was isolated from a man in his late teens or twenties with glioma. The material sequenced was PBMCs, taken from a glioma patient whose treatment included an IDH1 peptide vaccine.

As DNA, the CDR3 is TGTGCCAGCAGCTTACAGCCCGGGAATGGAAACACTGAAGCTTTCTTT. This translates into CASSLQPGNGNTEAFF. This chain links TRBV7-9 with TRBJ1-1; D is ambiguous. CDR1 is SEHNR and CDR2 is FQNEAQ in the germline V gene (reference sequence). The CDR3 is made up of 16 amino acids. Trimming took 2 bases from V and 2 from J, leaving 15 bases between them.